This section outlines one TCR beta chain sequence together with its context. No antigen is known for it. These data originate in a study of T cell repertoires in ileal Crohn's disease. Overall study: Under 40% were active smokers at surgery; median disease duration was 7.9 years. At postoperative colonoscopy, neoterminal ileum biopsies were taken as M6. Study-level findings and limits: The median delay to postoperative endoscopy was 6 to 7 months.

There are 12 residues in the CDR3. Trimming cost V 5 bases and J 3 bases, with 8 bases left between them. The germline gives CDR1 MNHNS, CDR2 SASEGT. Time point meaning: neoterminal ileum biopsy at postoperative endoscopy, about 6 months after surgery. Each sample's TCRB immunosequencing used five hundred nanograms of biopsy DNA. The repertoire was sequenced with immunoSEQ multiplex PCR; TCRdb's copy has only in-frame clones and lacks some. Of roughly 9,200 clones in the sample, around 80% were seen once. The specimen sequenced was ileal tissue. The J gene is TRBJ2-7, the V gene TRBV6-1; weak D call: TRBD1 (5 bases). The sequence was obtained from an adult with Crohn's disease. The CDR3: CASSLQVYEQYF. CDR3 nucleotides: TGTGCCAGCAGTTTACAGGTCTACGAGCAGTACTTC.